The 24 T cell receptor beta chains given below trace back to one sample, sequenced in a study of tumor-infiltrating lymphocytes in primary liver carcinoma. Extraction also yielded germline DNA, while blood RNA was obtained from unsorted whole blood. Starting material of about 480 ng total RNA yielded TCR beta cDNA via a constant-region primer. Three-round nested multiplex PCR performed with slightly modified ARM-PCR produced the TCR beta libraries. Two initial PCR rounds of about 9 cycles each paired TRBV1-TRBV30 forward primers with a C-beta reverse primer. TCRdb processed the multiplex PCR reads anew with MiXCR; each CDR3 protein has one entry. The repertoire holds some 190,000 distinct CDR3 sequences, with 60% as singletons. The sequenced sample consisted of peripheral blood. These receptors originate from a man aged 35 to 55 with primary liver carcinoma and hepatitis B virus infection.

The sample holds many counts of this clonotype. The rearrangement joins TRBV11-1 to TRBJ2-1, with TRBD1 matching over 9 bases. V dropped 8 bases and J dropped 8; count of bases not matched to a gene: 7. Germline CDR1 reads SGHAT; CDR2 reads FQDESV (reference sequence). The CDR3 loop spans 13 amino acids. The CDR3 loop reads CASRHRGRDEQFF. The CDR3 region has the DNA TGTGCCAGCCGCCACAGGGGGCGGGATGAGCAGTTCTTC.

The chain employs TRBV5-4 and TRBJ2-3; D unclear. Germline CDR1 reads SGHNT; CDR2 reads YYREEE (reference sequence). The CDR3 is 12 amino acids. Here the CDR3 reads CYSSLEDDTQYF. The CDR3 region has the DNA TGTTACAGCAGCTTGGAAGACGATACGCAGTATTTT. The complete variable domain, with remaining parts taken from reference TRBV5-4 and TRBJ2-3, reads ETGVTQSPTHLIKTRGQQVTLRCSSQSGHNTVSWYQQALGQGPQFIFQYYREEENGRGNFPPRFSGLQFPNYSSELNVNALELDDSALYLCYSSLEDDTQYFGPGTRLTVL.

Remarks on this clonotype: This may arise from a read error, as a much more abundant clone is one base away. The V and J genes are TRBV29-1 and TRBJ2-3; TRBD2 matches 10 bases. The CDR3 extends over 15 amino acids. J lost 6 bases, V lost 6 bases, and 12 bases had no gene match. The germline gives CDR1 SQVTM, CDR2 ANQGSEA. In DNA form, the CDR3 reads TGCAGCGTCCGAAGGGCTAGCGGGAGAATGGATACGCAGTATTTT. It is translated as CSVRRASGRMDTQYF.

This clonotype has only a few counts. V usage is TRBV12-3 or TRBV12-4 and J usage is TRBJ1-1; a possible D gene is TRBD1 (6 bases). This CDR3 is 12 amino acids long. Between the trimmed V and J ends, which lost 6 bases and 7 bases, there was a span of 12 bases. This chain's CDR3 is CASSREGGEAFF. In DNA form, the CDR3 reads TGTGCCAGCAGCCGAGAAGGGGGTGAAGCTTTCTTT.

In DNA, the CDR3 is TGTGCCAGCAGCTTACTAGGGACAAGCGGTACCAATGAGCAGTTCTTC. Translation gives CASSLLGTSGTNEQFF. The rearrangement uses TRBV11-1 and TRBJ2-1, with D possibly matching TRBD1 (6 bases). Germline values: CDR1 SGHAT, CDR2 FQDESV (reference sequence). The CDR3 sequence is 16 residues long. The V and J ends lost 2 bases and 6 bases respectively, with 17 bases between them.

The chain joins TRBV6-1 to TRBJ2-3; D may correspond to TRBD1 or TRBD2 (5 bases each). This CDR3 comprises 13 residues. V lost 3 bases to trimming and J lost 6 bases, with 10 bases between them. The germline V gene encodes CDR1 MNHNS and CDR2 SASEGT. For the CDR3, the DNA is TGTGCCAGCAGTGAGGGGGTAGTGGATACGCAGTATTTT. The encoded protein is CASSEGVVDTQYF.

The chain joins TRBV11-1 to TRBJ2-3; 12 bases fit TRBD2. CDR3 size: 20 residues. With V trimmed by 5 bases and J by 3 bases, 18 bases remained unmatched. Looked up from germline, CDR1 is SGHAT and CDR2 is FQDESV (reference sequence). The CDR3: CASSLSMLAGGSGLTDTQYF. CDR3 coding DNA: TGTGCCAGCAGCCTCAGTATGCTAGCGGGAGGGTCGGGTTTGACAGATACGCAGTATTTT.

This clonotype turned up a few times. Being one base from a much bigger clone, this may be a read error. The chain recombines TRBV11-2 with TRBJ2-1, with 12 bases aligning to TRBD2. The ends lost 0 bases at V and 9 bases at J; junction bases unmatched: 12. CDR1 and CDR2 (germline): SGHAT, FQNNGV. The CDR3 runs to 18 residues. The CDR3 loop reads CASSLDSLAGGPTGEQFF. CDR3 DNA: TGTGCCAGCAGCTTAGATTCCCTAGCGGGAGGGCCGACGGGTGAGCAGTTCTTC.

This clonotype was counted a single time. At one boundary the junction diverges from the germline segment, which might be a read error. The rearrangement links TRBV6-6 to TRBJ1-1; 7 nucleotides line up with TRBD1. Germline V gene data show CDR1 as MNHNY and CDR2 as SVGAGI (reference sequence). This CDR3 region has 14 residues. Here the CDR3 DNA reads TGTGTCAGCGTGATTACAGGGGATGGGAATGAAGCTTTCTTT. Translating it yields CVSVITGDGNEAFF.

V is TRBV6-6 and J is TRBJ2-6; D is undetermined. Germline V gives CDR1 MNHNY, CDR2 SVGAGI (reference sequence). This CDR3 is 13 amino acids long. The V and J ends lost 3 bases and 4 bases respectively, with 4 bases between them. The CDR3 here is CASSYAGANVLTF. The DNA of the CDR3 is TGTGCCAGCAGTTATGCGGGGGCCAACGTCCTGACTTTC.

Of note for this clonotype: Its ends do not fully match the called genes, so a read error is possible. The chain links TRBV11-2 to TRBJ2-3; D is unclear. Germline loops: CDR1 SGHAT, CDR2 FQNNGV. CDR3 size: 16 residues. As DNA, the CDR3 is TGTGCCAGCAGCCAGCCGACACAAGATAGCTCAGATACGCACTATTTT. It codes for CASSQPTQDSSDTHYF.

Notes on this clonotype: A much larger clone lies a single base off, so this may be a read error. This sequence joins TRBV29-1 and TRBJ1-1, with D possibly being TRBD1 (5 bases). CDR3 length equals 12 residues. Germline V lookup: CDR1 SQVTM, CDR2 ANQGSEA. DNA of the CDR3: TGCAGCGTTGGGGAGGGGAACACTGGAGCTTTCTTT. Its translation: CSVGEGNTGAFF.

The V gene is TRBV7-9, the J gene TRBJ2-5; D is possibly TRBD2 (5 bases). Germline V gene sequence: CDR1 SEHNR, CDR2 FQNEAQ (reference sequence). CDR3 length: 12 residues. In DNA form, the CDR3 reads TGTGTCACCTCCGGGGATGGGGAGACCCAGTACTTC. This translates into CVTSGDGETQYF.

This clonotype was seen once. One base away lies a much larger clone, so this may be a sequencing read error. V and J are TRBV5-6 and TRBJ2-3; TRBD2 matches at 7 bases. Germline assignment: CDR1 SGHDT and CDR2 YYEEEE. The CDR3 runs to 16 residues. The CDR3 DNA reads as TGTGCCAGCAGCTTGGCGGCGGGGGTCCCTACAGATAAGCAGTATTTT. Translated, it gives CASSLAAGVPTDKQYF.

A word on this clonotype: An end of the junction does not agree with germline; a read error may underlie this. This chain joins TRBV12-3 or TRBV12-4 and TRBJ1-5, with D possibly being TRBD1 (5 bases). The CDR3 covers 13 residues. CDR3 protein: CASSLQDDQPQQF. The CDR3 bases are TGTGCCAGCAGTCTACAGGACGATCAGCCCCAGCAGTTT.

This clonotype has a handful of counts. One end of the junction fails to match germline, which may point to a read error. This chain connects TRBV6-1 to TRBJ2-3; perhaps TRBD2 as D (6 bases). Germline lookup yields CDR1 MNHNS and CDR2 SASEGT. The CDR3 sequence is 15 residues long. The CDR3: CVSYTTGTSTDTQYF. CDR3 nucleotide sequence: TGTGTCAGCTATACCACCGGGACTAGCACAGATACGCAGTATTTT.

V gene TRBV10-3 combines with J gene TRBJ2-1; D perhaps matches TRBD2 (6 bases). Germline V gene data show CDR1 as ENHRY and CDR2 as SYGVKD. Trimming cost V 4 bases and J 3 bases, with 19 bases left between them. The CDR3 runs 17 residues. The CDR3 coding sequence is TGTGCCATCAGTGGGAGGGGACTTCGCCAGGTCTACAATGAGCAGTTCTTC. Its translation is CAISGRGLRQVYNEQFF.

The gene calls are TRBV11-2 and TRBJ2-2; D not resolved. Germline assignment: CDR1 SGHAT and CDR2 FQNNGV. Trimming removed 0 bases at V and 13 bases at J, with 18 bases between. This CDR3 is 15 amino acids long. The chain's CDR3 is CASSLDLRADRWLFF. The CDR3, as DNA: TGTGCCAGCAGCTTAGATCTTAGGGCTGATCGCTGGCTGTTTTTT.

About this clonotype: One end of the junction is discordant with germline, which a read error may explain. The CDR3 region is CTSSQGTSAYNEQFF. DNA of the CDR3: TGCACCAGCAGCCAAGGGACTAGTGCCTACAATGAGCAGTTCTTC. The chain carries TRBV11-2 and TRBJ2-1, with 8 bases that match TRBD2. Germline V gene data show CDR1 as SGHAT and CDR2 as FQNNGV. CDR3 length: 15 residues.

In its sample, this clonotype was seen once. As DNA, the CDR3 is TGTGCCAGCAGCCAAGAATATAGCGTGGGTCCCTACGAGCAGTACTTC. Its translation: CASSQEYSVGPYEQYF. The genes are TRBV4-2 and TRBJ2-7, with D perhaps matching TRBD2 (5 bases). The CDR3 spans 16 residues. Germline V gene lookup returns CDR1 LGHNA and CDR2 YNFKEQ. V lost 0 bases, J lost 2 bases, and 14 bases lay in between.

This sequence joins TRBV14 and TRBJ2-1, with a weak D call TRBD2 (6 bases). Deletions cut 4 bases from V and 2 bases from J, with 15 bases between. Germline CDR1 and CDR2: SGHDN and FVKESK. This CDR3 contains 16 residues. CDR3 coding DNA: TGTGCCAGCAGCCGACGGAGGGCCCAGACCTACAATGAGCAGTTCTTC. Protein product: CASSRRRAQTYNEQFF.

The rearrangement links TRBV4-2 to TRBJ1-3; weak D call: TRBD1 (5 bases). The CDR3 runs to 15 residues. The germline CDR1 and CDR2 sequences are LGHNA and YNFKEQ. The ends were cut back, 1 base at V and 0 bases at J, with 7 bases in the middle. This CDR3 reads CASSQGQLSGNTIYF. DNA for the CDR3: TGTGCCAGCAGCCAAGGACAGCTCTCTGGAAACACCATATATTTT.

This clonotype has only a few counts. The chain has TRBV7-9 and TRBJ2-7; 10 positions agree with TRBD2. The CDR3 extends over 14 amino acids. CDR1 is SEHNR and CDR2 is FQNEAQ in the germline V gene (reference sequence). Trimming at V came to 8 bases and at J to 6 bases, leaving 10 bases not matched to a gene. CDR3 loop: CASGSLAGVGEQYF. CDR3 in DNA: TGTGCCAGCGGTTCCCTAGCGGGAGTAGGCGAGCAGTACTTC.

Remarks on this clonotype: Mismatch with germline at one junction end may stem from a read error. The chain recombines TRBV11-2 with TRBJ2-5; D is ambiguous. This CDR3 contains 16 residues. CDR1 is SGHAT and CDR2 is FQNNGV in the germline V gene. The CDR3 coding sequence is TGTGCCAGGAGCTCCCTTGCGTACTCTAAAAACGAGACCCAGTACTTC. Its translation: CARSSLAYSKNETQYF.